One T cell receptor beta chain is described in this entry. Its specificity is not known. The data stem from a study of blood T cells in healthy people across ages. A second PCR of 7 to 11 cycles used a sample-barcoded 5' primer and a J-beta primer mix. One entry per CDR3 protein, called by TCRdb with MiXCR from the 5' RACE reads. The sample holds over a million distinct CDR3 sequences, 20% to 25% seen once. Study results and limitations: Diversity was estimated from one million T cells, and these estimates were considered underestimates. Significant beta diversity loss was already apparent by age roughly 40, declining roughly linearly.

The CDR3 is 14 amino acids. Germline-derived CDR1 and CDR2 are SGHTA and FQGNSA. V was pared by 4 bases and J by 5 bases, with 12 bases between. Each of the donors had about 9.9 milliliters of peripheral blood drawn into EDTA-treated Vacutainer tubes. This sample also appeared in a second study, on T cells of mothers and their children. This second report adds: A few healthy Caucasian mothers served as donors, and their six children did as well.

The clonotype was recovered from a girl aged 2 to 9 in good health. V usage is TRBV7-2 and J usage is TRBJ2-1; TRBD1 might be the D (6 bases). The sample consisted of blood. This CDR3 reads CASSYFGTNNEQFF. DNA for the CDR3: TGTGCCAGCAGCTACTTTGGGACAAACAATGAGCAGTTCTTC.